A single sample gave rise to the 18 T cell receptor beta chains below, sequenced in a study of naive and memory T cell subsets (dated 2017 in TCRdb). Libraries were made using UMI-ligation and nested PCR. Data came from an Illumina MiSeq. The ligated cDNA was amplified by four rounds of PCR, in which nested alpha and beta constant region primers were used together with the SP2 primer. Through fastp at Q25 and MiXCR, TCRdb rebuilt clones from the public reads, retaining in-frame beta chains. Identical CDR3 proteins give one entry, which carries the most common genes and DNA. The sample table records more than 30,000 distinct CDR3 sequences; 8% to 13% of these occur just once. Clones ranked in the top ten supply approximately 4.1% of the sample. What this sample's treatment or condition label stands for: skin biopsy from PPD injection site in Mantoux-positive individual. A robust, sensitive protocol for the amplification, sequencing and analysis of TCRs was described in the study, in which 3' ligation of a UMI-containing oligonucleotide to TCR cDNA was used.

This specimen was skin, taken from a tuberculin skin test site. These receptors originate from an adult in good health.

This clonotype was observed a few times. The chain carries TRBV20-1 and TRBJ2-1; D unresolved. V lost 3 bases and J lost 8, with 35 bases in between. This CDR3 comprises 20 residues. Germline V lookup: CDR1 DFQATT, CDR2 SNEGSKA (reference sequence). The CDR3: CSASEPTGRRKTHTMYEQFF. The DNA of the CDR3 is TGCAGTGCTAGCGAGCCGACTGGACGCCGAAAAACACATACAATGTATGAGCAGTTCTTC.

CDR3 in amino acids: CASSLAVAGGRTDTQYF. CDR3 sequence (DNA): TGTGCCAGCAGCTTAGCGGTAGCGGGGGGGCGCACAGATACGCAGTATTTT. The J gene is TRBJ2-3, the V gene TRBV7-2; 11 bases are shared with TRBD2. Germline V gene sequence: CDR1 SGHTA, CDR2 FQGNSA. The V gene end was trimmed by 0 bases and the J gene end by 1 base; junction bases not matched to a gene: 3. This CDR3 comprises 17 residues.

This clonotype was counted a few times. The rearrangement joins TRBV6-2 or TRBV6-3 to TRBJ1-1, with a possible D match to TRBD1 (6 bases). Trimming removed 6 bases from V and 3 bases from J, with 14 bases in between. In germline, CDR1 is MNHEY, CDR2 SVGEGT. The CDR3 runs 14 residues. The CDR3 DNA reads TGTGCCAGCAGACGGACAGTGGGGGACACTGAAGCTTTCTTT. Amino acid sequence: CASRRTVGDTEAFF.

This clonotype was recorded many times. This chain joins TRBV20-1 and TRBJ1-1, with D unclear. This CDR3 has 12 residues. Germline CDR1 DFQATT, CDR2 SNEGSKA (reference sequence). V lost 3 bases and J lost 0, with 5 bases in between. The CDR3 sequence is CSASKMNTEAFF. The DNA for the CDR3 is TGCAGTGCTAGCAAAATGAACACTGAAGCTTTCTTT.

This clonotype has ten or more counts. The chain combines TRBV4-2 with TRBJ2-1; D unclear. The CDR3 extends over 13 amino acids. Germline V CDR1 and CDR2: LGHNA, YNFKEQ. Trimming left V 0 bases short and J 13 bases short, with 13 bases between. CDR3 coding DNA: TGTGCCAGCAGCCAAGATCAGTGGCAGGTTCAGTTCTTC. As protein: CASSQDQWQVQFF.

This clonotype was counted at least ten times. The chain links TRBV5-6 to TRBJ2-3, with 9 bases fitting TRBD2. This CDR3 has 15 amino acids. CDR1 SGHDT and CDR2 YYEEEE come from the germline V gene. Germline trimming cut 0 bases from V and 14 bases from J; bases unmatched to any gene: 13. DNA of the CDR3: TGTGCCAGCAGCTTGGTGGGACTAGCCCTCAAACGGATGTATTTT. Amino acid sequence: CASSLVGLALKRMYF.

This clonotype counts as medium-sized. This sequence joins TRBV30 and TRBJ2-5; D remains unclear. V was cut by 0 bases and J by 4 bases, with 9 bases left in between. CDR3 length: 13 residues. Per germline, CDR1 GTSNPN and CDR2 SVGIG (reference sequence). CDR3 DNA sequence: TGTGCCTGGAGTGTACGCCTGAGAGAGACCCAGTACTTC. Translation: CAWSVRLRETQYF.

Ten or more counts support this clonotype. The chain employs TRBV20-1 and TRBJ1-5; D possibly corresponds to TRBD1 (5 bases). The CDR3 runs 13 residues. V was trimmed by 4 bases and J by 5 bases, leaving 12 bases between them. Germline V lookup: CDR1 DFQATT, CDR2 SNEGSKA (reference sequence). The CDR3 here is CSAIRDEHQPQHF. CDR3 coding DNA: TGCAGTGCTATCCGGGACGAACATCAGCCCCAGCATTTT.

This clonotype was recorded at least ten times. This chain connects TRBV3-1 to TRBJ2-3; a possible D gene is TRBD1 (6 bases). The CDR3 covers 12 residues. Trimming left V 7 bases short and J 4 bases short, with 9 bases between. Germline lookup yields CDR1 LGHDT and CDR2 YNNKEL (reference sequence). The CDR3 DNA sequence: TGTGCCAGCAAATCAGGGGCAGATACGCAGTATTTT. This encodes CASKSGADTQYF.

Ten or more counts support this clonotype. The V gene is TRBV7-3, the J gene TRBJ2-1, with D perhaps being TRBD1 or TRBD2 (5 bases each). Germline assignment: CDR1 SGHTA and CDR2 FQGTGA. Trimming left V 4 bases short and J 10 bases short, with 17 bases between. This CDR3 is 14 amino acids long. The CDR3 protein is CASSSYTTEGEQFF. Written as DNA, the CDR3 is TGTGCCAGCAGCTCGTATACTACTGAGGGGGAGCAGTTCTTC. Looking up the rest from reference TRBV7-3 and TRBJ2-1 gives the full variable domain: GAGVSQTPSNKVTEKGKYVELRCDPISGHTALYWYRQSLGQGPEFLIYFQGTGAADDSGLPNDRFFAVRPEGSVSTLKIQRTERGDSAVYLCASSSYTTEGEQFFGPGTRLTVL.

In its sample, this clonotype was seen a few times. The rearrangement links TRBV5-4 to TRBJ2-5; TRBD1 might be the D (5 bases). There are 13 residues in the CDR3. CDR1 and CDR2 from the germline V gene are SGHNT and YYREEE (reference sequence). Trimming took 1 base from V and 4 from J, leaving 8 bases between them. CDR3 nucleotides: TGTGCCAGCAGCTTGCAGGGTGGAGAGACCCAGTACTTC. Amino acid sequence: CASSLQGGETQYF.

This clonotype has more than one count but fewer than ten. The chain has TRBV20-1 and TRBJ2-2; D unresolved. Germline CDR1 DFQATT, CDR2 SNEGSKA (reference sequence). The CDR3 has 13 amino acids. The V end lost 6 bases, the J end lost 0 bases, and 8 bases lay between the germline ends. CDR3 nucleotides: TGCAGTGCAGGGAAGGCGAACACCGGGGAGCTGTTTTTT. Its protein is CSAGKANTGELFF.

By its share, this clonotype is medium-sized. The chain joins TRBV7-3 to TRBJ2-1; TRBD2 matches at 13 bases. Losses at the gene ends were 5 bases for V and 4 bases for J; bases not matched to a gene: 5. Germline V gives CDR1 SGHTA, CDR2 FQGTGA. The CDR3 totals 16 residues. CDR3: CASSPQGLAGYNEQFF. The DNA for the CDR3 is TGTGCCAGCAGCCCCCAGGGACTAGCGGGGTACAATGAGCAGTTCTTC.

This clonotype was picked up many times. This chain joins TRBV6-5 and TRBJ2-1, with TRBD2 identical over 8 bases. The CDR3 runs to 16 residues. With 4 bases clipped from V and 1 base from J, the junction kept 6 bases outside the gene matches. The germline V gene encodes CDR1 MNHEY and CDR2 SVGAGI. The CDR3 region has the DNA TGTGCCAGCAGTTCCAAGCGGGGGACGTCCTACAATGAGCAGTTCTTC. This translates into CASSSKRGTSYNEQFF.

In its sample, this clonotype was seen many times. The chain is built from TRBV7-2 and TRBJ2-1; D remains unclear. There are 12 residues in the CDR3. Germline values: CDR1 SGHTA, CDR2 FQGNSA. Trimming removed 1 base at V and 8 bases at J, with 6 bases between. CDR3 region: CASSLVGYEQFF. In DNA, the CDR3 is TGTGCCAGCAGCTTAGTGGGGTATGAGCAGTTCTTC.

This clonotype is categorized as medium-sized. The chain links TRBV4-2 to TRBJ1-6, with TRBD1 as a possible D gene (6 bases). Trimming left V 8 bases short and J 6 bases short, with 11 bases between. Germline CDR1 LGHNA, CDR2 YNFKEQ. The CDR3 covers 13 residues. DNA for the CDR3: TGTGCCAGCGGGGACATGACTAATTCACCCCTCCACTTT. This codes for CASGDMTNSPLHF.

Many counts were recorded for this clonotype. The chain recombines TRBV21-1 with TRBJ1-1. TRBV21-1 constitutes a pseudogene. This CDR3 spans 14 amino acids. CDR3: CASNKGRINTEAFF. For the CDR3, the DNA is TGTGCCAGCAATAAAGGACGGATTAACACTGAAGCTTTCTTT.

This chain joins TRBV5-1 and TRBJ1-2, with D unclear. Trimming pared 4 bases from V and 7 bases from J, leaving 29 bases between. The CDR3 covers 18 residues. CDR1 and CDR2 from the germline V gene are SGHRS and YFSETQ. The CDR3 DNA reads as TGCGCCAGCAGCCTACTCGGGTTGGGTGTTTCCGATCGTGGTGGCTACACCTTC. Its protein product is CASSLLGLGVSDRGGYTF. Looking up the rest from reference TRBV5-1 and TRBJ1-2 gives the full variable domain: KAGVTQTPRYLIKTRGQQVTLSCSPISGHRSVSWYQQTPGQGLQFLFEYFSETQRNKGNFPGRFSGRQFSNSRSEMNVSTLELGDSALYLCASSLLGLGVSDRGGYTFGSGTRLTVV.